This T cell receptor beta chain was obtained from a study of cytomegalovirus exposure and HLA in healthy donors. The PCR ran on 60 Vbeta and 13 Jbeta primers. Data came from immunoSEQ multiplex PCR; TCRdb stores just in-frame clones and leaves some out. This table has under 200,000 clones, roughly 79% appearing once. Trimming removed 3 bases from V and 3 bases from J, with 20 bases in between. The CDR3 spans 18 residues. CDR1 is SNHLY and CDR2 is FYNNEI in the germline V gene. Sequenced: PBMCs. This sequence was found in a male donor in good health and CMV-seropositive. The V and J genes are TRBV2 and TRBJ2-2, with TRBD2 as a possible D gene (7 bases). This chain's CDR3 is CASSEAAGALTHTGELFF. Written as DNA, the CDR3 is TGTGCCAGCAGTGAGGCGGCGGGGGCCCTGACTCACACCGGGGAGCTGTTTTTT.